Below are 5 T cell receptor beta chains sequenced from a single sample in a study of blood T cells in healthy people across ages. Primed by a sample-barcoded 5' primer and a J-beta primer mix, a second PCR proceeded for roughly 6 to 12 cycles. TCRdb analysed the 5' RACE reads with MiXCR anew, one entry per CDR3 protein. The sample shows roughly 680,000 distinct CDR3 sequences, roughly 49% of them seen only once. Sequencing used blood. Receptors were obtained from a woman aged 60-75 years in good health.

CDR3 bases: TGCAGCGTTGCCCCGGGGAGTGCCTACGAGCAGTACTTC. Protein: CSVAPGSAYEQYF. The rearrangement uses TRBV29-1 and TRBJ2-7, with D maybe TRBD2 (5 bases). The CDR3 is 13 residues long. Germline values: CDR1 SQVTM, CDR2 ANQGSEA. Trimming stripped 4 bases from V and 2 bases from J, with 12 bases between.

J is TRBJ2-7 and V is TRBV20-1; no definite D call. This CDR3 has 13 amino acids. Trimming stripped 2 bases from V and 1 base from J, with 9 bases between. Germline CDR1 DFQATT, CDR2 SNEGSKA (reference sequence). CDR3 region: CSARPTESYEQYF. CDR3 coding DNA: TGCAGTGCTAGACCGACTGAGTCCTACGAGCAGTACTTC.

The rearrangement uses TRBV24-1 and TRBJ2-5; tentatively, D is TRBD2 (6 bases). There are 16 residues in the CDR3. In germline, CDR1 is KGHDR, CDR2 SFDVKD. Trimming stripped 3 bases from V and 11 bases from J, with 24 bases between. CDR3 sequence (DNA): TGTGCCACCAGTGATACATCGGGGCTAGCGCACAATGAGCAGTACTTC. Encoded protein: CATSDTSGLAHNEQYF.

The chain recombines TRBV28 with TRBJ1-3, with D possibly TRBD1 on 5 matching bases. CDR1 and CDR2 from the germline V gene are MDHEN and SYDVKM. V dropped 3 bases and J dropped 7 bases, with 13 bases sitting between them. The CDR3 consists of 14 residues. CDR3 bases: TGTGCCAGCAGTTTTAGCAGGGCCGGGAACACCATATATTTT. Amino acid sequence: CASSFSRAGNTIYF.

This chain joins TRBV30 and TRBJ1-2; D not resolved. Germline V gene data show CDR1 as GTSNPN and CDR2 as SVGIG (reference sequence). This CDR3 contains 14 residues. With 4 bases removed from V and 4 bases from J, the gap between germline ends came to 16 bases. CDR3 sequence reads: CAWTQPPNIYGYTF. Here the CDR3 DNA reads TGTGCCTGGACCCAACCACCAAACATCTATGGCTACACCTTC.